This entry lists 32 T cell receptor beta chains sequenced from one sample in a study of identical twins. TCRdb called the 5' RACE reads again in MiXCR, with one record for every CDR3 protein. The table records some 900,000 distinct CDR3 sequences, approximately 13% of them present only once. This sample also belongs to another study, concerning yellow fever vaccine responses in identical twins.

The sample consisted of PBMCs. Receptors originate from a woman aged 18 to 35 in good health.

The CDR3 DNA follows: TGTGCCAGCAGCACCTTTCCGGACCCGGCGTTGAATGAGCAGTTCTTC. Translating it yields CASSTFPDPALNEQFF. The chain combines TRBV7-2 with TRBJ2-1; D is undetermined. CDR3 length: 16 amino acids. Deletions cut 5 bases from V and 7 bases from J, with 21 bases between. Germline CDR1 and CDR2: SGHTA and FQGNSA.

The genes are TRBV6-1 and TRBJ2-3; 9 bases map to TRBD2. Germline V lookup: CDR1 MNHNS, CDR2 SASEGT. This CDR3 comprises 15 residues. Losses at the gene ends were 6 bases for V and 4 bases for J; bases not matched to a gene: 8. CDR3: CASSRSGSDADTQYF. Here the CDR3 DNA reads TGTGCCAGCAGCCGTAGCGGGAGTGACGCAGATACGCAGTATTTT.

This chain connects TRBV28 to TRBJ2-2; tentatively, D is TRBD1 (6 bases). Trimming left V 7 bases short and J 3 bases short, with 12 bases between. Germline assignment: CDR1 MDHEN and CDR2 SYDVKM. The CDR3 is made up of 14 amino acids. The CDR3 spells CASKPGQYTGELFF. The CDR3 DNA follows: TGTGCCAGCAAACCCGGACAGTACACCGGGGAGCTGTTTTTT.

In the case of this clonotype: This CDR3 fails to terminate in the conserved phenylalanine or tryptophan, so it likely reflects a read error. The V call is TRBV24-1, the J call TRBJ2-1, with 8 bases aligning to TRBD2. Germline-derived CDR1 and CDR2 are KGHDR and SFDVKD. With V trimmed by 7 bases and J by 9 bases, 7 bases remained unmatched. CDR3 size: 13 residues. This CDR3 is CATSAGGEFEQFL. The CDR3 DNA reads TGTGCCACCAGCGCCGGGGGGGAGTTTGAGCAGTTCTTA.

This clonotype has a handful of counts. This CDR3 is CASTPQRGQTYEQYF. The CDR3 DNA is TGTGCCAGCACCCCTCAAAGGGGTCAAACCTACGAGCAGTACTTC. J is TRBJ2-7 and V is TRBV12-3 or TRBV12-4; maybe TRBD1 (5 bases). Trimming stripped 7 bases from V and 2 bases from J, with 18 bases between. The CDR3 runs 15 residues.

The chain uses TRBV29-1 and TRBJ2-3; TRBD1 matches 7 bases. Germline CDR1 SQVTM, CDR2 ANQGSEA. V trimming: 2 bases; J trimming: 3 bases; junction bases outside the gene matches: 14. This CDR3 has 17 residues. For the CDR3, the DNA is TGCAGCGTTGAACAGAAGGGCCGGGACAGTTGGACAGATACGCAGTATTTT. It codes for CSVEQKGRDSWTDTQYF.

This clonotype was detected many times. The chain links TRBV12-3 or TRBV12-4 to TRBJ2-2; D perhaps matches TRBD1 (6 bases). CDR3 length equals 15 residues. Trimming cost V 7 bases and J 0 bases, with 12 bases left between them. CDR3 protein: CASITGHPNTGELFF. CDR3 DNA sequence: TGTGCCAGCATCACGGGACACCCGAACACCGGGGAGCTGTTTTTT.

V is TRBV20-1 and J is TRBJ2-3, with 8 bases fitting TRBD2. This CDR3 spans 15 amino acids. V shed 6 bases and J 6 bases; nucleotides not matched to a gene: 14. Germline CDR1 and CDR2: DFQATT and SNEGSKA (reference sequence). The CDR3 coding sequence is TGCAGTGCAGGGGGACTAGAACGAGTTGGCGATACGCAGTATTTT. The encoded protein is CSAGGLERVGDTQYF.

This clonotype was seen a handful of times. This chain connects TRBV10-2 to TRBJ1-2; TRBD1 matches at 7 bases. The V and J ends lost 4 bases and 4 bases, in that order; junction bases with no gene match: 6. The germline V gene has CDR1 WSHSY and CDR2 SAAADI. The CDR3 consists of 14 residues. The CDR3 DNA is TGCGCCAGCAGTGGTGACAGGGTGGCCTATGGCTACACCTTC. Protein sequence: CASSGDRVAYGYTF.

J is TRBJ2-1 and V is TRBV20-1; D unclear. CDR3 length: 14 residues. V was cut by 5 bases and J by 6 bases, with 17 bases left in between. Germline loops: CDR1 DFQATT, CDR2 SNEGSKA (reference sequence). The CDR3 nucleotides are TGCAGTGCTCGGGCCGTAAATCTGGGCAATGAGCAGTTCTTC. Residues: CSARAVNLGNEQFF.

V and J are TRBV14 and TRBJ2-6; no reliable D call. V dropped 6 bases and J dropped 0 bases, with 12 bases sitting between them. CDR3 length: 16 residues. The germline V gene encodes CDR1 SGHDN and CDR2 FVKESK. CDR3 region: CASRPQDSSGANVLTF. The DNA for the CDR3 is TGTGCCAGCAGACCTCAGGATTCCTCTGGGGCCAACGTCCTGACTTTC.

The chain uses TRBV20-1 and TRBJ2-3; the D gene could be TRBD1 or TRBD2 (5 bases each). Per germline, CDR1 DFQATT and CDR2 SNEGSKA (reference sequence). CDR3 length: 16 residues. Trimming took off 4 bases at V and 3 bases at J, with 20 bases between the two ends. CDR3 DNA: TGCAGTGCTAAAGGTGCCCAGGGAGCAATTACAGATACGCAGTATTTT. This codes for CSAKGAQGAITDTQYF.

The CDR3 bases are TGTGCCAGCAGCTCGTGGGGGGGGGCCGGCAGTTCCCTCCACTTT. It translates to CASSSWGGAGSSLHF. The V and J genes are TRBV5-6 and TRBJ1-6, with TRBD1 as a possible D gene (6 bases). Germline V gene data show CDR1 as SGHDT and CDR2 as YYEEEE. The CDR3 runs 15 residues. V was pared by 3 bases and J by 14 bases, with 21 bases between. Together with reference TRBV5-6 and TRBJ1-6, the CDR3 gives the full variable domain: DAGVTQSPTHLIKTRGQQVTLRCSPKSGHDTVSWYQQALGQGPQFIFQYYEEEERQRGNFPDRFSGHQFPNYSSELNVNALLLGDSALYLCASSSWGGAGSSLHFGNGTRLTVT.

This clonotype was counted between two and nine times. This chain links TRBV24-1 with TRBJ2-1; a weak D match, TRBD2 (5 bases). Trimming stripped 0 bases from V and 2 bases from J, with 16 bases between. CDR1 is KGHDR, CDR2 SFDVKD, per germline. This CDR3 is 18 amino acids long. CDR3 sequence: CATSDLPQSGATYNEQFF. CDR3 nucleotide sequence: TGTGCCACCAGTGATTTGCCCCAGAGCGGCGCTACCTACAATGAGCAGTTCTTC.

The chain recombines TRBV20-1 with TRBJ2-1; 10 positions agree with TRBD2. V shed 0 bases and J 4 bases; nucleotides not matched to a gene: 6. The CDR3 extends over 16 amino acids. Germline loops: CDR1 DFQATT, CDR2 SNEGSKA (reference sequence). CDR3 nucleotide sequence: TGCAGTGCTAGAGATGATCGGACTAGCGGATACAATGAGCAGTTCTTC. Translated, it gives CSARDDRTSGYNEQFF.

The genes are TRBV18 and TRBJ1-2; possible D gene TRBD1, 5 bases. This CDR3 has 14 amino acids. Trimming shortened V by 3 bases and J by 2 bases, and 10 bases separated the two germline ends. The germline V gene has CDR1 KGHSH and CDR2 LQKENI. CDR3 sequence: CASSPLQENYGYTF. CDR3 bases: TGTGCCAGCTCACCTTTACAGGAAAACTATGGCTACACCTTC.

There are many counts of this clonotype. V usage is TRBV12-3 or TRBV12-4 and J usage is TRBJ2-3, with 10 bases aligning to TRBD2. The CDR3 runs 15 residues. Trimming took 6 bases from V and 1 from J; bases not matched to a gene: 4. The CDR3 DNA reads as TGTGCCAGCAGAAATGGACTAGCGGGCACAGATACGCAGTATTTT. Translation: CASRNGLAGTDTQYF.

The table lists this clonotype with many counts. The rearrangement joins TRBV6-1 to TRBJ2-3, with 10 bases that match TRBD2. The CDR3 runs 14 residues. From germline, CDR1 is MNHNS and CDR2 SASEGT. V was pared by 7 bases and J by 3 bases, with 4 bases of the junction left unmatched. The CDR3, as DNA: TGTGCCAGCAAACCTAGCGGGAGAACAGATACGCAGTATTTT. It yields the protein CASKPSGRTDTQYF.

This clonotype was observed once. The chain joins TRBV12-3 or TRBV12-4 to TRBJ2-3, with D unresolved. V lost 5 bases and J 0 bases, leaving 15 bases between the germline ends. The CDR3 contains 16 residues. The CDR3 protein is CASSPRTAPSTDTQYF. CDR3 coding DNA: TGTGCCAGCAGTCCCCGGACGGCACCTAGCACAGATACGCAGTATTTT.

The rearrangement joins TRBV24-1 to TRBJ2-3, with 8 bases lining up with TRBD2. Germline loops: CDR1 KGHDR, CDR2 SFDVKD. V gave up 1 base and J gave up 2 bases; unmatched junction bases: 4. There are 16 residues in the CDR3. CDR3 loop: CATSDFPGGVTDTQYF. Here the CDR3 DNA reads TGTGCCACCAGTGATTTTCCGGGGGGGGTCACAGATACGCAGTATTTT.

Many counts were recorded for this clonotype. For the CDR3, the DNA is TGCAGTGCTACCCGGACTAGCGGGGAAACAGATACGCAGTATTTT. Residues: CSATRTSGETDTQYF. This sequence joins TRBV20-1 and TRBJ2-3, with TRBD2 matching 12 bases. Germline V CDR1 and CDR2: DFQATT, SNEGSKA (reference sequence). V shed 4 bases and J 3 bases; nucleotides not matched to a gene: 5. This CDR3 spans 15 amino acids.

This clonotype was seen more than once but under ten times. The rearrangement joins TRBV6-5 to TRBJ1-5; D ambiguous. Germline assignment: CDR1 MNHEY and CDR2 SVGAGI. The CDR3 has 13 amino acids. Trimming removed 4 bases at V and 4 bases at J, with 8 bases between. The CDR3, as DNA: TGTGCCAGCAGTTCCGCTCAGAATCAGCCCCAGCATTTT. Residues: CASSSAQNQPQHF.

The table lists this clonotype with a few counts. V gene TRBV20-1 combines with J gene TRBJ2-2; no firm D call. With 0 bases removed from V and 4 bases from J, the gap between germline ends came to 6 bases. Germline-derived CDR1 and CDR2 are DFQATT and SNEGSKA (reference sequence). The CDR3 totals 13 residues. CDR3 bases: TGCAGTGCTAGAGAGACATTCACCGGGGAGCTGTTTTTT. Translated, it gives CSARETFTGELFF.

The table lists this clonotype with a few counts. The V gene is TRBV18, the J gene TRBJ2-7, with D tentatively TRBD1 or TRBD2 (5 bases each). Trimming removed 6 bases from V and 2 bases from J, with 11 bases in between. Germline V gene sequence: CDR1 KGHSH, CDR2 LQKENI. The CDR3 contains 13 residues. The CDR3 DNA is TGTGCCAGCTCTTCGGGGCGGGCCTACGAGCAGTACGTC. It yields the protein CASSSGRAYEQYV.

This clonotype was seen more than once but under ten times. The chain has TRBV6-6 and TRBJ2-3; D is ambiguous. The CDR3 is 12 amino acids. CDR1 and CDR2 from the germline V gene are MNHNY and SVGAGI (reference sequence). V was shortened by 7 bases and J by 7 bases, with 12 bases between the two germline ends. CDR3 coding DNA: TGTGCCAGCACCCCGGATTCGCATACGCAGTATTTT. Its protein product is CASTPDSHTQYF.

This clonotype was detected many times. This sequence joins TRBV29-1 and TRBJ2-1; the D gene is possibly TRBD2 (5 bases). Trimming pared 7 bases from V and 6 bases from J, leaving 13 bases between. This CDR3 contains 12 residues. In germline, CDR1 is SQVTM, CDR2 ANQGSEA. CDR3 region: CSAGRVANEQFF. The CDR3 DNA reads as TGCAGCGCCGGGCGGGTTGCCAATGAGCAGTTCTTC.

There are a few counts of this clonotype. CDR3 sequence reads: CASTIGGSGFNTGELFF. CDR3 in DNA: TGTGCCAGCACCATTGGGGGTAGCGGATTTAACACCGGGGAGCTGTTTTTT. The V and J genes are TRBV6-1 and TRBJ2-2, with D tentatively TRBD2 (6 bases). This CDR3 has 17 residues. The germline V and J ends were trimmed by 7 bases and 2 bases, with 20 bases remaining between them. CDR1 is MNHNS, CDR2 SASEGT, per germline.

V is TRBV9 and J is TRBJ2-3; 8 nucleotides agree with TRBD2. With 0 bases clipped from V and 4 bases from J, the junction kept 13 bases outside the gene matches. CDR1 and CDR2 from the germline V gene are SGDLS and YYNGEE. There are 18 residues in the CDR3. CDR3 sequence reads: CASSVDLGAGDFADTQYF. The CDR3 DNA reads TGTGCCAGCAGCGTAGATCTGGGAGCGGGAGATTTTGCAGATACGCAGTATTTT.

This clonotype was recorded a few times. The CDR3 region has the DNA TGTGCCAGCAGCAAAATTACATCCGAGCAGTACGTC. Amino acids: CASSKITSEQYV. V and J are TRBV11-2 and TRBJ2-7, with D unresolved. The CDR3 has 12 residues. V lost 5 bases and J 6 bases, leaving 11 bases between the germline ends. CDR1 SGHAT and CDR2 FQNNGV come from the germline V gene.

The sample holds a few counts of this clonotype. The chain links TRBV3-1 to TRBJ2-7; possible D gene TRBD2, 5 bases. Trimming took off 4 bases at V and 6 bases at J, with 16 bases between the two ends. CDR1 and CDR2 from the germline V gene are LGHDT and YNNKEL (reference sequence). The CDR3 is made up of 14 amino acids. The CDR3 DNA follows: TGTGCCAGCAGCCTCGGACTCTCGAGGGCCGAGCAGTACGTC. Translation: CASSLGLSRAEQYV.

This clonotype was seen at least ten times. As DNA, the CDR3 is TGTGCCAGCAATGCCCACGACAGATATAATTCACCCCTCCACTTT. As protein: CASNAHDRYNSPLHF. This chain connects TRBV28 to TRBJ1-6, with a possible D match to TRBD1 (5 bases). Trimming removed 7 bases at V and 4 bases at J, with 14 bases between. The germline V gene has CDR1 MDHEN and CDR2 SYDVKM. The CDR3 has 15 residues.

The rearrangement uses TRBV10-3 and TRBJ2-7, with 7 bases that match TRBD2. V shed 8 bases, J shed 6 bases, and the junction held 10 bases outside the gene matches. Germline V gives CDR1 ENHRY, CDR2 SYGVKD. This CDR3 region has 13 residues. The CDR3 loop is CAIGGEGHFEQYF. Written as DNA, the CDR3 is TGTGCCATCGGCGGGGAGGGCCACTTCGAGCAGTACTTC.